Each of the 30 T cell receptor beta chains below was sequenced from the same sample in a study of vaccination and CD4 T cells after COVID-19. Sequencing of DNA taken from cultured CD4+ T cells relied on the Oncomine TCR Beta short-read assay. TCRdb ran MiXCR on the PCR reads and lists one entry per CDR3 protein. Found here are tens of thousands of distinct CDR3 sequences, around 66% of them singletons; the top ten hold around 16%. The antigens for these receptors are not known. Stated treatment: approximately 9-day PBMC culture with coronavirus spike peptide pools or control peptides (ViraFEST assay). The sequences come from CD4+ T cells from blood, cultured in vitro, collected after SARS-CoV-2 vaccination. Receptors were obtained from a human donor who received a COVID-19 vaccine.

V is TRBV7-8 and J is TRBJ2-3; TRBD1 is a possible D gene (6 bases). CDR1 SGHVS and CDR2 FQNEAQ come from the germline V gene. This CDR3 has 15 residues. V was pared by 5 bases and J by 0 bases, with 12 bases between. CDR3 residues: CASSLRQDSTDTQYF. CDR3 nucleotide sequence: TGTGCCAGCAGCCTCAGACAGGACAGCACAGATACGCAGTATTTT. Complete variable domain (other parts from reference TRBV7-8 and TRBJ2-3): GAGVSQSPRYKVAKRGQDVALRCDPISGHVSLFWYQQALGQGPEFLTYFQNEAQLDKSGLPSDRFFAERPEGSVSTLKIQRTQQEDSAVYLCASSLRQDSTDTQYFGPGTRLTVL.

The chain employs TRBV18 and TRBJ2-5; TRBD2 is a possible D gene (7 bases). V was pared by 0 bases and J by 4 bases, with 12 bases between. The germline V gene encodes CDR1 KGHSH and CDR2 LQKENI. CDR3 length equals 15 residues. CDR3 coding DNA: TGTGCCAGCTCACCACCGGGGGGGCCAGGAGAGACCCAGTACTTC. Translated: CASSPPGGPGETQYF.

V usage is TRBV2 and J usage is TRBJ2-5; TRBD1 might be the D (7 bases). The CDR3 is 15 amino acids. V lost 3 bases, J lost 5 bases, and 16 bases lay in between. Germline loops: CDR1 SNHLY, CDR2 FYNNEI. CDR3 sequence: CASSDRRGLKETQYF. DNA for the CDR3: TGTGCCAGCAGTGATAGGAGGGGGCTAAAGGAGACCCAGTACTTC.

The V call is TRBV6-1, the J call TRBJ2-7; TRBD1 matches 10 bases. Losses at the gene ends were 6 bases for V and 5 bases for J; bases not matched to a gene: 10. The CDR3 runs to 15 residues. CDR1 and CDR2 (germline): MNHNS, SASEGT. CDR3 sequence (DNA): TGTGCCAGCAGGCCCACCGGACAGGGGGGCAACGAGCAGTACTTC. Its translation: CASRPTGQGGNEQYF.

The gene calls are TRBV5-1 and TRBJ1-2; D is uncertain. Trimming left V 0 bases short and J 7 bases short, with 4 bases between. CDR3 length: 11 residues. CDR1 is SGHRS, CDR2 YFSETQ, per germline. CDR3 in amino acids: CASSLALGYTF. CDR3 bases: TGCGCCAGCAGCTTGGCGCTTGGCTACACCTTC.

The table lists this clonotype with a count of one. The chain joins TRBV7-9 to TRBJ1-1; 10 positions match TRBD1. J gave up 6 bases and V 5 bases, and 9 bases lay outside the gene matches. In germline, CDR1 is SEHNR, CDR2 FQNEAQ (reference sequence). The CDR3 spans 15 residues. CDR3 sequence (DNA): TGTGCCAGCAGCCCTCGACAGGGGGCGACCGCTGAAGCTTTCTTT. The encoded protein is CASSPRQGATAEAFF. The full variable domain, with the rest looked up from reference TRBV7-9 and TRBJ1-1, is DTGVSQNPRHKITKRGQNVTFRCDPISEHNRLYWYRQTLGQGPEFLTYFQNEAQLEKSRLLSDRFSAERPKGSFSTLEIQRTEQGDSAMYLCASSPRQGATAEAFFGQGTRLTVV.

The rearrangement links TRBV7-3 to TRBJ2-5; D unresolved. This CDR3 region has 13 residues. Germline V gene data show CDR1 as SGHTA and CDR2 as FQGTGA. The V gene lost 5 bases and the J gene lost 2 bases, with 9 bases spanning the gap. CDR3 bases: TGTGCCAGCAGCACGGTTGCGCAAGAGACCCAGTACTTC. This sequence encodes CASSTVAQETQYF.

The CDR3 spells CASSYSHFTDTQYF. As DNA, the CDR3 is TGTGCCAGCAGTTACTCGCACTTCACAGATACGCAGTATTTT. The V gene is TRBV6-5, the J gene TRBJ2-3; D uncertain. The CDR3 is made up of 14 amino acids. The germline V gene encodes CDR1 MNHEY and CDR2 SVGAGI. Trimming cost V 0 bases and J 2 bases, with 6 bases left between them.

The rearrangement joins TRBV20-1 to TRBJ2-5; D perhaps matches TRBD2 (5 bases). This CDR3 is 16 amino acids long. The germline CDR1 and CDR2 sequences are DFQATT and SNEGSKA (reference sequence). Deletions cut 2 bases from V and 2 bases from J, with 18 bases between. CDR3 in amino acids: CSARPFGGRTQETQYF. CDR3 DNA: TGCAGTGCTAGACCTTTCGGCGGGCGGACTCAAGAGACCCAGTACTTC.

Only one count was recorded for this clonotype. J is TRBJ2-7 and V is TRBV30; D ambiguous. CDR3 length: 12 amino acids. CDR1 and CDR2 (germline): GTSNPN, SVGIG (reference sequence). Trimming cost V 2 bases and J 4 bases, with 9 bases left between them. CDR3 sequence: CAWSPSQYEQYF. The CDR3 DNA is TGTGCCTGGAGTCCCTCCCAGTACGAGCAGTACTTC.

The V and J genes are TRBV7-6 and TRBJ2-3; 7 bases fit TRBD2. CDR3 length: 16 residues. Per the germline V gene, CDR1 is SGHVS and CDR2 is FNYEAQ. The J segment lost 0 bases and the V segment lost 4 bases, leaving 7 bases of the junction unmatched. CDR3 region: CASSSRLAESTDTQYF. CDR3 nucleotide sequence: TGTGCCAGCAGCTCCCGACTAGCAGAAAGCACAGATACGCAGTATTTT.

The CDR3 reads CATHHGSHAYGYTF. CDR3 DNA sequence: TGTGCCACCCACCATGGCTCTCACGCCTATGGCTACACCTTC. This chain joins TRBV6-1 and TRBJ1-2; D is unclear. The germline V and J ends were trimmed by 10 bases and 4 bases, with 19 bases remaining between them. CDR1 and CDR2 from the germline V gene are MNHNS and SASEGT. The CDR3 contains 14 residues.

About this clonotype itself: Relative to the germline gene, one junction end is altered; a read error may explain this. The chain has TRBV20-1 and TRBJ2-3; no clear D. The CDR3 length is 14 residues. CDR1 and CDR2 (germline): DFQATT, SNEGSKA (reference sequence). CDR3 coding DNA: TGCAGTGCTGGAGACTTTACTAGCACAGATACGCAGTATTTT. Translated, it gives CSAGDFTSTDTQYF.

The chain combines TRBV7-9 with TRBJ2-3; TRBD2 matches 7 bases. The CDR3 length is 16 residues. V was clipped by 5 bases and J by 0 bases; unmatched bases: 8. Germline V CDR1 and CDR2: SEHNR, FQNEAQ (reference sequence). This chain's CDR3 is CASSKERGSSTDTQYF. The CDR3 DNA reads as TGTGCCAGCAGCAAAGAGCGGGGATCAAGCACAGATACGCAGTATTTT.

This chain links TRBV20-1 with TRBJ2-1; D might be TRBD2 (6 bases). The CDR3 loop spans 13 amino acids. The germline gives CDR1 DFQATT, CDR2 SNEGSKA (reference sequence). V gave up 3 bases and J gave up 3 bases, with 9 bases separating them. CDR3: CSARAGRYNEQFF. The CDR3 region has the DNA TGCAGTGCTAGGGCGGGGCGCTACAATGAGCAGTTCTTC.

The genes are TRBV20-1 and TRBJ2-3, with a weak D call TRBD2 (5 bases). V was shortened by 3 bases and J by 1 base, with 11 bases between the two germline ends. This CDR3 contains 14 residues. CDR1 DFQATT and CDR2 SNEGSKA come from the germline V gene (reference sequence). The CDR3 reads CSARGYGGTDTQYF. CDR3 sequence (DNA): TGCAGTGCTAGGGGCTACGGGGGCACAGATACGCAGTATTTT.

This clonotype has more than one count but fewer than ten. The chain carries TRBV6-5 and TRBJ2-3, with D perhaps TRBD1 or TRBD2 (5 bases each). Germline V gene sequence: CDR1 MNHEY, CDR2 SVGAGI. The CDR3 extends over 14 amino acids. Trimming shortened V by 0 bases and J by 5 bases, and 9 bases separated the two germline ends. This chain's CDR3 is CASSYSGTGDTQYF. CDR3 DNA sequence: TGTGCCAGCAGTTACTCCGGGACCGGAGATACGCAGTATTTT.

In this sample, this clonotype turned up a few times. The gene calls are TRBV24-1 and TRBJ1-2; 12 bases agree with TRBD1. The junction had 14 bases not matched to a gene; V was cut back by 2 bases and J by 5 bases. The CDR3 sequence is 19 residues long. CDR1 and CDR2 (germline): KGHDR, SFDVKD. CDR3 residues: CATSDSPPPGTGGRYGYTF. In DNA form, the CDR3 reads TGTGCCACCAGTGATTCACCACCTCCCGGGACAGGGGGCAGGTATGGCTACACCTTC.

The chain is built from TRBV27 and TRBJ2-4, with D unresolved. V lost 9 bases to trimming and J lost 7 bases, with 16 bases between them. Germline lookup yields CDR1 MNHEY and CDR2 SMNVEV (reference sequence). The CDR3 loop spans 13 amino acids. The CDR3: CASGLSPENIQYF. CDR3 nucleotide sequence: TGTGCCAGTGGCTTGTCGCCAGAGAACATTCAGTACTTC.

The chain employs TRBV28 and TRBJ1-1; 12 nucleotides agree with TRBD1. With V trimmed by 7 bases and J by 9 bases, 9 bases remained unmatched. CDR3 size: 14 residues. Germline CDR1 reads MDHEN; CDR2 reads SYDVKM. The CDR3 region has the DNA TGTGCCAGCATTCCGCCGGGACAGGGGGCGAAAGCTTTCTTT. Residues: CASIPPGQGAKAFF. Based on the CDR3 plus reference TRBV28 and TRBJ1-1, the full variable domain is DVKVTQSSRYLVKRTGEKVFLECVQDMDHENMFWYRQDPGLGLRLIYFSYDVKMKEKGDIPEGYSVSREKKERFSLILESASTNQTSMYLCASIPPGQGAKAFFGQGTRLTVV.

The table lists this clonotype with a few counts. The chain is built from TRBV6-1 and TRBJ2-2; TRBD2 matches at 7 bases. Germline-derived CDR1 and CDR2 are MNHNS and SASEGT. There are 14 residues in the CDR3. J was trimmed by 4 bases and V by 6 bases; bases with no gene match: 5. In DNA, the CDR3 is TGTGCCAGCAGCGGCCCGGGGGGCACCGGGGAGCTGTTTTTT. The encoded protein is CASSGPGGTGELFF.

This chain connects TRBV18 to TRBJ1-6, with no clear D. Germline CDR1 and CDR2: KGHSH and LQKENI. This CDR3 is 16 amino acids long. V shed 0 bases and J shed 6 bases, with 12 bases lying between them. CDR3 DNA: TGTGCCAGCTCACCACCCGGAATGGGAAGTAATTCACCCCTCCACTTT. This sequence encodes CASSPPGMGSNSPLHF.

The chain carries TRBV6-1 and TRBJ1-6; D remains unclear. With 6 bases removed from V and 5 bases from J, the gap between germline ends came to 11 bases. Germline V gene sequence: CDR1 MNHNS, CDR2 SASEGT. The CDR3 has 14 amino acids. CDR3: CASRGHVNNSPLHF. CDR3 nucleotides: TGTGCCAGCAGGGGTCACGTCAATAATTCACCCCTCCACTTT.

The rearrangement joins TRBV7-8 to TRBJ2-5; the D gene is possibly TRBD2 (6 bases). V lost 4 bases to trimming and J lost 2 bases, with 8 bases between them. CDR1 is SGHVS and CDR2 is FQNEAQ in the germline V gene. The CDR3 covers 13 residues. CDR3 sequence reads: CASSSGRQETQYF. The CDR3 DNA is TGTGCCAGCAGCTCCGGGAGACAAGAGACCCAGTACTTC.

This clonotype came up once. The J gene is TRBJ1-5, the V gene TRBV10-1; D is possibly TRBD1 (5 bases). The germline CDR1 and CDR2 sequences are WNHNN and SYGVQD (reference sequence). V gave up 7 bases and J gave up 4 bases, with 14 bases separating them. The CDR3 loop spans 14 amino acids. The DNA of the CDR3 is TGCGCCAGCACCACTGCCAGGGAAAATCAGCCCCAGCATTTT. It yields the protein CASTTARENQPQHF.

The gene calls are TRBV19 and TRBJ2-7; tentative D call: TRBD1 (5 bases). V shed 3 bases and J shed 2 bases, with 17 bases lying between them. The CDR3 loop spans 16 amino acids. From germline, CDR1 is LNHDA and CDR2 SQIVND (reference sequence). The CDR3 protein is CASSMFPDTPTYEQYF. The CDR3 nucleotides read TGTGCCAGTAGTATGTTTCCGGACACGCCTACCTACGAGCAGTACTTC.

This sequence joins TRBV2 and TRBJ2-1, with 7 bases lining up with TRBD1. Germline CDR1 is SNHLY and CDR2 is FYNNEI. The CDR3 sequence is 15 residues long. V lost 7 bases and J lost 2; bases outside the gene matches: 8. CDR3 in amino acids: CASKGGRSAYNEQFF. CDR3 bases: TGTGCCAGCAAAGGGGGCAGATCGGCCTACAATGAGCAGTTCTTC.

This chain uses TRBV10-3 with TRBJ2-5, with D possibly matching TRBD1 (6 bases). CDR1 ENHRY and CDR2 SYGVKD come from the germline V gene. The CDR3 runs to 14 residues. V was pared by 2 bases and J by 2 bases, with 9 bases between. This chain's CDR3 is CAISEGGYQETQYF. In DNA, the CDR3 is TGTGCCATCAGTGAGGGGGGCTATCAAGAGACCCAGTACTTC.

This chain links TRBV25-1 with TRBJ2-1; D assignment may be TRBD1 or TRBD2 (5 bases each). The CDR3 covers 16 residues. V dropped 5 bases and J dropped 5 bases, with 19 bases sitting between them. The germline V gene has CDR1 MGHDK and CDR2 SYGVNS. CDR3 DNA sequence: TGTGCCAGCAGTACATTTTCCGGGACGGCAAACAATGAGCAGTTCTTC. Translating it yields CASSTFSGTANNEQFF.

This rearrangement joins TRBV7-6 to TRBJ2-2; TRBD2 agrees at 7 bases. V lost 5 bases, J lost 4 bases, and 7 bases stayed unmatched. CDR3 length equals 15 residues. Germline lookup yields CDR1 SGHVS and CDR2 FNYEAQ. The CDR3 sequence is CASSPGRGVTGELFF. In DNA, the CDR3 is TGTGCCAGCAGCCCTGGTCGGGGGGTCACCGGGGAGCTGTTTTTT.